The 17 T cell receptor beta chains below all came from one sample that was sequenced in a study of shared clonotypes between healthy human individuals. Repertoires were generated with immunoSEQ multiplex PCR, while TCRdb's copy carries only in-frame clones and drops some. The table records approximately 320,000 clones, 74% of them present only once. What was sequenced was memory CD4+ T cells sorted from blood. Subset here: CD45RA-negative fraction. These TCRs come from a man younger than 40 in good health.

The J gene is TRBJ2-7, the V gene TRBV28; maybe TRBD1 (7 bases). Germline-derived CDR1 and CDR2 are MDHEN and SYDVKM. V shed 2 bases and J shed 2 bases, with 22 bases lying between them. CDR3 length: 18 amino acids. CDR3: CASSLPLVGRGVTYEQYF. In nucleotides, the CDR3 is TGTGCCAGCAGTTTACCCCTGGTAGGCAGGGGGGTGACCTACGAGCAGTACTTC.

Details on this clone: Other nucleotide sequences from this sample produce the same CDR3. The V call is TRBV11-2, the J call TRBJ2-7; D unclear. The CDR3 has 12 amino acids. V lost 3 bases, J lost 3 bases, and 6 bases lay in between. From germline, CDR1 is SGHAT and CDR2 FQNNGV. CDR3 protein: CASSFGGYEQYF. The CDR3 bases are TGTGCCAGCAGCTTTGGTGGCTACGAGCAGTACTTC.

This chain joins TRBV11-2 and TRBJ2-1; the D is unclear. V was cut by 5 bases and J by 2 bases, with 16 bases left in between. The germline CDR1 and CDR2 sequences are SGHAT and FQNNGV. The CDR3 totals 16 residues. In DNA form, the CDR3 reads TGTGCCAGCAGCCACCCTGACGGGTTAACCTACAATGAGCAGTTCTTC. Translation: CASSHPDGLTYNEQFF.

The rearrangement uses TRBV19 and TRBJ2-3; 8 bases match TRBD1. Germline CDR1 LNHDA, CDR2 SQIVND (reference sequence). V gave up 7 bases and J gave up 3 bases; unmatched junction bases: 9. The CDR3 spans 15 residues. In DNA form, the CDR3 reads TGTGCCAGTAAAGCAGGACAGGGTTATACAGATACGCAGTATTTT. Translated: CASKAGQGYTDTQYF. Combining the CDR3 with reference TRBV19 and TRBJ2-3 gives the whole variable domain DGGITQSPKYLFRKEGQNVTLSCEQNLNHDAMYWYRQDPGQGLRLIYYSQIVNDFQKGDIAEGYSVSREKKESFPLTVTSAQKNPTAFYLCASKAGQGYTDTQYFGPGTRLTVL.

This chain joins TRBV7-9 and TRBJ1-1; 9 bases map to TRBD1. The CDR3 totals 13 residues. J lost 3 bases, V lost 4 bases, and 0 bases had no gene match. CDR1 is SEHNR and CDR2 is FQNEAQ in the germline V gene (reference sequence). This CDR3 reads CASSWDRDTEAFF. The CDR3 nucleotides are TGTGCCAGCAGCTGGGACAGGGACACTGAAGCTTTCTTT.

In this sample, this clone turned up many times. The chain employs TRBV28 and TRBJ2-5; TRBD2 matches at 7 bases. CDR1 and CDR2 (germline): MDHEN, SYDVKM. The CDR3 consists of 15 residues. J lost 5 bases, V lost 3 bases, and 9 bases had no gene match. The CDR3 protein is CASSFGAGVGETQYF. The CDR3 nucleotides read TGTGCCAGCAGTTTCGGGGCGGGAGTAGGTGAGACCCAGTACTTC.

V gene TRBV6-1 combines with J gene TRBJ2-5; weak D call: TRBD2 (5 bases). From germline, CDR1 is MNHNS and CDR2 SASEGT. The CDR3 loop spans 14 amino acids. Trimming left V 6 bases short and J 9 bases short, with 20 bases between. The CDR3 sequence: CASRPPRTGRAQYF. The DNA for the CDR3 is TGTGCCAGCAGGCCACCTAGGACGGGAAGGGCCCAGTACTTC.

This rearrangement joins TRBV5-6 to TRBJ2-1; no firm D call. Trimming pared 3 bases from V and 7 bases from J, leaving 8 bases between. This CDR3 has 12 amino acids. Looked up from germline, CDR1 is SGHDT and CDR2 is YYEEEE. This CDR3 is CASSSPGNEQFF. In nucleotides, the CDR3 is TGTGCCAGCAGCTCCCCCGGTAATGAGCAGTTCTTC.

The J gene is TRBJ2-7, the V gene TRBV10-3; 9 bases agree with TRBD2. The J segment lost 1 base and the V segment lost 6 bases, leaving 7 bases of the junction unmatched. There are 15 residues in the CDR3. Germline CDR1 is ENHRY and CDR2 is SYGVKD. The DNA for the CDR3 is TGTGCCATCAGCCAGCTAGCGGGAAGGTCCTACGAGCAGTACTTC. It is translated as CAISQLAGRSYEQYF.

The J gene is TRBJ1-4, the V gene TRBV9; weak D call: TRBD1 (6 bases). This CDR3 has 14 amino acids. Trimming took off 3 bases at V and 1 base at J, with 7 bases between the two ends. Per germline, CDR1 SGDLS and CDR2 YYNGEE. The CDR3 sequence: CASSEGVTNEKLFF. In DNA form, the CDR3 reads TGTGCCAGCAGCGAGGGGGTAACTAATGAAAAACTGTTTTTT.

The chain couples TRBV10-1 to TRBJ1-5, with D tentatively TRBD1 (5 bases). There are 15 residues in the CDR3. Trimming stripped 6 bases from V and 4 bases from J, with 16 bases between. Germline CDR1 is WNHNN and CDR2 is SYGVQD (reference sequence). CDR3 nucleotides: TGCGCCAGCAGGGCACCGGGACTCAGAAATCAGCCCCAGCATTTT. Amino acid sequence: CASRAPGLRNQPQHF.

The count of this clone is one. Here the CDR3 DNA reads TGTGCCAGCAGCCGCATTCAGGGATTGTGGACCCAGTACTTC. Translated: CASSRIQGLWTQYF. The genes are TRBV14 and TRBJ2-5; a possible D gene is TRBD1 (5 bases). Trimming removed 4 bases from V and 7 bases from J, with 16 bases in between. The CDR3 extends over 14 amino acids. CDR1 is SGHDN and CDR2 is FVKESK in the germline V gene. The full variable domain, rest sourced from reference TRBV14 and TRBJ2-5, is EAGVTQFPSHSVIEKGQTVTLRCDPISGHDNLYWYRRVMGKEIKFLLHFVKESKQDESGMPNNRFLAERTGGTYSTLKVQPAELEDSGVYFCASSRIQGLWTQYFGPGTRLLVL.

Here the CDR3 DNA reads TGTGCCAGCAGCTTGATCAGAAACACAGATACGCAGTATTTT. Its translation is CASSLIRNTDTQYF. The chain links TRBV11-2 to TRBJ2-3; D gene unclear. CDR3 length: 14 residues. V was cut by 3 bases and J by 2 bases, with 9 bases left in between. Germline CDR1 reads SGHAT; CDR2 reads FQNNGV.

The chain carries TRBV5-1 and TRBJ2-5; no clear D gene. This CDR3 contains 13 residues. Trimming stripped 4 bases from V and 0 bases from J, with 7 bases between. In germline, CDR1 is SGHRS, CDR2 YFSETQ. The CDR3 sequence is CASSKEYQETQYF. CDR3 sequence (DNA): TGCGCCAGCAGCAAGGAGTACCAAGAGACCCAGTACTTC.

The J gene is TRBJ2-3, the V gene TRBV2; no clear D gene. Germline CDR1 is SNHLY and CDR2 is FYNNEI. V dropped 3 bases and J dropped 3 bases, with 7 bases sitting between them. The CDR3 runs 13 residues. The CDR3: CASSDSGTDTQYF. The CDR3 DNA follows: TGTGCCAGCAGTGATTCAGGTACAGATACGCAGTATTTT. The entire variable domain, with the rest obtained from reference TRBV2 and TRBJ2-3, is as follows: EPEVTQTPSHQVTQMGQEVILRCVPISNHLYFYWYRQILGQKVEFLVSFYNNEISEKSEIFDDQFSVERPDGSNFTLKIRSTKLEDSAMYFCASSDSGTDTQYFGPGTRLTVL.

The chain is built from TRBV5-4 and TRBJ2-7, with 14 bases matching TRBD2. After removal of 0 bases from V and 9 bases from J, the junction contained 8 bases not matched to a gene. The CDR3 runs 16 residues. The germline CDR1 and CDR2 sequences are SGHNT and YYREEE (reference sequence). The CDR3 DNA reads TGTGCCAGCAGCTTGGGGGGACTAGCGGGAGCTATTGGGCAGTACTTC. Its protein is CASSLGGLAGAIGQYF.

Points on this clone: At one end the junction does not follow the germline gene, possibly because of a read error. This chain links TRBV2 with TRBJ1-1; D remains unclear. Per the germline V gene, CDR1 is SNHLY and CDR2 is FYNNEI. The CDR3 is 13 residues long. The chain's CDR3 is CASSKEIVAEACF. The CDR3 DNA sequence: TGTGCCAGCAGCAAAGAAATCGTGGCTGAAGCTTGCTTT.